The 20 T cell receptor beta chains reported below all come from one sample, sequenced in a study of T-cell memory formation after mild COVID-19. Using its own MiXCR run on the 5' RACE reads, TCRdb lists one record per CDR3 protein. The sample lists about 440,000 distinct CDR3 sequences, 20% occurring once. Sequencing was done on a sample of PBMCs or a T cell subset sorted from them (not recorded which). All receptors come from an adult woman who had mild COVID-19 (a few samples of this study predate the infection). Cell type and time point are not known.

A few counts support this clonotype. The chain employs TRBV18 and TRBJ2-3; the match to TRBD2 covers 8 bases. CDR3 length: 19 amino acids. V lost 3 bases and J lost 0; bases outside the gene matches: 14. Germline loops: CDR1 KGHSH, CDR2 LQKENI. The CDR3 protein is CASSPYFTSGGTSTDTQYF. In DNA, the CDR3 is TGTGCCAGCTCACCGTATTTCACTAGCGGAGGGACTAGCACAGATACGCAGTATTTT.

A few counts support this clonotype. The V and J genes are TRBV20-1 and TRBJ2-1; D not resolved. Between the trimmed V and J ends, which lost 6 bases and 0 bases, there was a span of 24 bases. The CDR3 extends over 18 amino acids. Germline CDR1 is DFQATT and CDR2 is SNEGSKA (reference sequence). The CDR3 DNA sequence: TGCAGTGCCGTGACTGCTACCGGGCCCAAGAGCTCCTACAATGAGCAGTTCTTC. Its protein product is CSAVTATGPKSSYNEQFF.

Only a few counts were recorded for this clonotype. The genes are TRBV10-3 and TRBJ2-1; 10 nucleotides line up with TRBD2. Trimming at V came to 6 bases and at J to 5 bases, leaving 1 base not matched to a gene. CDR3 size: 13 residues. Germline CDR1 ENHRY, CDR2 SYGVKD. The CDR3 spells CAISSGRDNEQFF. CDR3 nucleotide sequence: TGTGCCATCAGCAGCGGGAGGGACAATGAGCAGTTCTTC.

The chain joins TRBV12-3 or TRBV12-4 to TRBJ1-2; 10 positions agree with TRBD1. V was clipped by 6 bases and J by 5 bases; unmatched bases: 12. The CDR3 covers 16 residues. The chain's CDR3 is CASSSGFGTGEYGYTF. CDR3 DNA sequence: TGTGCCAGCAGCTCCGGGTTCGGGACAGGGGAGTATGGCTACACCTTC.

This chain connects TRBV7-9 to TRBJ2-5, with a tentative D call TRBD1 (5 bases). Germline V lookup: CDR1 SEHNR, CDR2 FQNEAQ (reference sequence). Trimming took 5 bases from V and 5 from J, leaving 18 bases between them. The CDR3 has 15 residues. The CDR3 sequence: CASSMNQGPRETQYF. The CDR3 region has the DNA TGTGCCAGCAGCATGAATCAGGGTCCTAGGGAGACCCAGTACTTC.

This clonotype was observed a few times. The chain joins TRBV19 to TRBJ1-5; perhaps TRBD1 as D (6 bases). Germline CDR1 is LNHDA and CDR2 is SQIVND (reference sequence). This CDR3 spans 13 amino acids. Trimming took off 6 bases at V and 3 bases at J, with 9 bases between the two ends. The DNA for the CDR3 is TGTGCCAGTAGCGGACAGTTCAATCAGCCCCAGCATTTT. It translates to CASSGQFNQPQHF.

The V gene is TRBV5-6, the J gene TRBJ2-5; D call uncertain. CDR1 and CDR2 from the germline V gene are SGHDT and YYEEEE. The CDR3 totals 12 residues. V lost 2 bases, J lost 3 bases, and 5 bases lay in between. DNA for the CDR3: TGTGCCAGCAGCTTTTCCGAAGAGACCCAGTACTTC. It encodes CASSFSEETQYF.

This sequence joins TRBV12-3 or TRBV12-4 and TRBJ2-5, with 7 nucleotides matching TRBD1. V shed 3 bases and J 2 bases; nucleotides not matched to a gene: 6. The length of the CDR3 is 15 residues. CDR3: CASSFGTGDQETQYF. CDR3 nucleotide sequence: TGTGCCAGCAGTTTCGGTACAGGGGATCAAGAGACCCAGTACTTC.

This clonotype was detected only a few times. The chain couples TRBV28 to TRBJ2-1; the match to TRBD2 covers 7 bases. V trimming: 5 bases; J trimming: 8 bases; junction bases outside the gene matches: 9. The CDR3 consists of 14 residues. Germline V gene lookup returns CDR1 MDHEN and CDR2 SYDVKM. The chain's CDR3 is CASSRGGSEHEQFF. CDR3 DNA: TGTGCCAGCAGTCGCGGCGGGAGTGAGCATGAGCAGTTCTTC. Using reference TRBV28 and TRBJ2-1 for the parts outside the CDR3, the full variable domain is DVKVTQSSRYLVKRTGEKVFLECVQDMDHENMFWYRQDPGLGLRLIYFSYDVKMKEKGDIPEGYSVSREKKERFSLILESASTNQTSMYLCASSRGGSEHEQFFGPGTRLTVL.

The chain uses TRBV20-1 and TRBJ2-7, with 11 bases aligning to TRBD2. V was clipped by 0 bases and J by 4 bases; unmatched bases: 11. CDR3 length: 17 amino acids. Per germline, CDR1 DFQATT and CDR2 SNEGSKA (reference sequence). The CDR3, as DNA: TGCAGTGCTAGAGATCTCGTTAGCGGGAGGGCCGTATACGAGCAGTACTTC. It yields the protein CSARDLVSGRAVYEQYF.

This clonotype was picked up a small number of times. The rearrangement joins TRBV5-4 to TRBJ1-1; 8 bases align to TRBD1. The ends lost 2 bases at V and 8 bases at J; junction bases unmatched: 5. The CDR3 runs to 13 residues. Germline V CDR1 and CDR2: SGHNT, YYREEE (reference sequence). CDR3 bases: TGTGCCAGCAGCTTCGGACAGGGCGTCGAAGCTTTCTTT. Its translation is CASSFGQGVEAFF. Together with reference TRBV5-4 and TRBJ1-1, the CDR3 gives the full variable domain: ETGVTQSPTHLIKTRGQQVTLRCSSQSGHNTVSWYQQALGQGPQFIFQYYREEENGRGNFPPRFSGLQFPNYSSELNVNALELDDSALYLCASSFGQGVEAFFGQGTRLTVV.

This clonotype was counted at least ten times. Here the CDR3 reads CASSRQVEETQYF. In nucleotides, the CDR3 is TGTGCCAGCAGCAGACAGGTCGAGGAGACCCAGTACTTC. This sequence joins TRBV11-2 and TRBJ2-5, with D maybe TRBD1 (6 bases). This CDR3 is built from 13 residues. The V end lost 5 bases, the J end lost 5 bases, and 12 bases lay between the germline ends. CDR1 is SGHAT, CDR2 FQNNGV, per germline.

This clonotype was detected ten times or more. The chain uses TRBV19 and TRBJ2-5; D is perhaps TRBD1 (7 bases). The germline V gene encodes CDR1 LNHDA and CDR2 SQIVND (reference sequence). Trimming removed 8 bases from V and 4 bases from J, with 17 bases in between. The CDR3 covers 14 residues. The DNA for the CDR3 is TGTGCCAGTGGGGACAGACGGGGGAGAGAGACCCAGTACTTC. Its protein product is CASGDRRGRETQYF.

Only a few counts were recorded for this clonotype. The genes are TRBV12-3 or TRBV12-4 and TRBJ1-1; 7 bases match TRBD1. Germline trimming cut 3 bases from V and 9 bases from J; bases unmatched to any gene: 4. This CDR3 comprises 12 residues. The CDR3 coding sequence is TGTGCCAGCAGTTTTCGACAGGGACAAGCTTTCTTT. It translates to CASSFRQGQAFF.

This chain connects TRBV27 to TRBJ2-3, with 8 bases that match TRBD1. Unmatched junction bases numbered 11, after V lost 6 bases and J lost 3 bases. This CDR3 is built from 16 residues. The germline CDR1 and CDR2 sequences are MNHEY and SMNVEV (reference sequence). The CDR3 DNA reads TGTGCCAGCAGACCAGGCCCCCAGGGGGCGACAGATACGCAGTATTTT. The encoded protein is CASRPGPQGATDTQYF.

This clonotype was counted a few times. The chain has TRBV7-2 and TRBJ2-5; 8 positions match TRBD2. After removal of 0 bases from V and 4 bases from J, the junction contained 7 bases not matched to a gene. Germline CDR1 is SGHTA and CDR2 is FQGNSA. This CDR3 has 16 residues. CDR3 sequence: CASSLALRGGAETQYF. The CDR3 DNA reads TGTGCCAGCAGCTTAGCCCTTCGGGGGGGCGCAGAGACCCAGTACTTC.

In its sample, this clonotype was seen a few times. V usage is TRBV7-2 and J usage is TRBJ2-7, with TRBD2 identical over 9 bases. The V and J ends lost 3 bases and 2 bases, in that order; junction bases with no gene match: 5. Germline loops: CDR1 SGHTA, CDR2 FQGNSA. The CDR3 extends over 15 amino acids. CDR3 protein: CASSFRAGGPYEQYF. The CDR3 DNA is TGTGCCAGCAGCTTCCGAGCGGGGGGTCCCTACGAGCAGTACTTC.

The V and J genes are TRBV5-4 and TRBJ2-5, with 9 bases fitting TRBD2. The V gene's germline CDR1 is SGHNT and CDR2 YYREEE (reference sequence). The V and J ends lost 0 bases and 3 bases, in that order; junction bases with no gene match: 9. The CDR3 sequence is 17 residues long. The CDR3 DNA is TGTGCCAGCAGCTTGGCCCTGAAACTAGCGGGTAAAGAGACCCAGTACTTC. Translating it yields CASSLALKLAGKETQYF.

In this sample, this clonotype turned up a few times. The chain uses TRBV12-3 or TRBV12-4 and TRBJ1-6; TRBD1 is a possible D gene (6 bases). This CDR3 contains 17 residues. The germline V and J ends were trimmed by 6 bases and 9 bases, with 24 bases remaining between them. The DNA for the CDR3 is TGTGCCAGCAGACCTACAGAGGGGGTTGTGTCGTTTTCACCCCTCCACTTT. The encoded protein is CASRPTEGVVSFSPLHF.

This chain links TRBV9 with TRBJ2-3; 7 positions match TRBD2. CDR3 size: 16 residues. Germline V gives CDR1 SGDLS, CDR2 YYNGEE. With 0 bases clipped from V and 6 bases from J, the junction kept 10 bases outside the gene matches. CDR3: CASSVEATGGPDTQYF. For the CDR3, the DNA is TGTGCCAGCAGCGTAGAGGCAACGGGGGGACCCGATACGCAGTATTTT.